These T cell receptor beta chains were read from a single sample in a study of chemoradiotherapy in HPV16-positive cancers. Sequenced by immunoSEQ multiplex PCR; TCRdb stores in-frame clones only, minus some. Here the sample spans about 7,300 clones, about 83% being singletons. Specimen: blood, collected from a patient who underwent chemoradiotherapy. These receptors originate from a human donor with HPV-associated anogenital cancer. Each CDR3 is given with its conserved first and last residue. Fields, in order: V gene, J gene, clone size, D gene, CDR3 protein, CDR3 DNA. A D gene is named only where the DNA matches it firmly. Expanded clones get a size class; other rows say once, few or many, or leave the size out.

TRBV30	TRBJ2-5	NA	TRBD1	CAWSAGTGVGETQYF	TGTGCCTGGAGCGCCGGGACAGGGGTAGGAGAGACCCAGTACTTC
TRBV4-1	TRBJ2-7	NA	NA	CASSQDLTSEQYF	TGCGCCAGCAGCCAAGATCTGACATCCGAGCAGTACTTC
TRBV19	TRBJ1-1	NA	NA	CASSIFPGLNTEAFF	TGTGCCAGTAGTATATTCCCAGGGTTGAACACTGAAGCTTTCTTT
TRBV5-1	TRBJ2-5	NA	NA	CASSQVGGETQYF	TGCGCCAGCAGTCAAGTGGGGGGAGAGACCCAGTACTTC
TRBV12-5	TRBJ2-3	NA	TRBD1	CASGLGDRGDTQYF	TGTGCTAGTGGTTTGGGGGACAGGGGGGATACGCAGTATTTT
TRBV30	TRBJ2-2	NA	NA	CAWKTGPATGELFF	TGTGCCTGGAAAACAGGGCCGGCCACCGGGGAGCTGTTTTTT
TRBV11-2	TRBJ1-1	NA	NA	CASSLDQASRWLNTEAFF	TGTGCCAGCAGCTTAGATCAGGCCAGCAGGTGGTTGAACACTGAAGCTTTCTTT
TRBV5-1	TRBJ2-3	NA	TRBD1	CASSLAGGVTDTQYF	TGTGCCAGCAGCTTAGCAGGGGGAGTCACAGATACGCAGTATTTT
TRBV9	TRBJ2-1	NA	TRBD2	CASSPRGEGFNNEQFF	TGTGCCAGCAGCCCCCGCGGGGAGGGGTTCAACAATGAGCAGTTCTTC
TRBV4-2	TRBJ1-2	NA	NA	CASSLDGDGRGYTF	TGTGCCAGCAGCTTGGACGGGGACGGCCGGGGGTACACCTTC
TRBV11-2	TRBJ2-1	NA	TRBD2	CASSRGQLAGANEQFF	TGTGCCAGCAGCCGGGGCCAGCTAGCGGGAGCCAATGAGCAGTTCTTC
TRBV5-4	TRBJ1-3	once	NA	CASSLGHSSGNTIYF	TGTGCCAGCAGCTTGGGGCACAGCTCTGGAAACACCATATATTTT
TRBV7-9	TRBJ2-7	NA	NA	CASSRVLYEQYF	TGTGCCAGCAGCCGCGTCCTCTACGAGCAGTACTTC
TRBV6-4	TRBJ2-3	NA	NA	CASSDGISSTDTQYF	TGTGCCAGCAGTGACGGCATCTCTAGCACAGATACGCAGTATTTT
TRBV9	TRBJ2-4	NA	TRBD1	CASSGGQGTTKNIQYF	TGTGCCAGCAGCGGTGGACAGGGGACGACCAAAAACATTCAGTACTTC
TRBV5-1	TRBJ1-5	NA	NA	CASSLDGQPNQPQHF	TGCGCCAGCAGCTTGGATGGACAGCCCAATCAGCCCCAGCATTTT
TRBV6-5	TRBJ1-1	NA	NA	CASSYRGLNTEAFF	TGTGCCAGCAGTTACAGGGGCTTGAACACTGAAGCTTTCTTT
TRBV2	TRBJ1-4	NA	NA	CASSEGKAINEKLFF	TGTGCCAGCAGTGAGGGGAAGGCGATTAATGAAAAACTGTTTTTT
TRBV19	TRBJ1-5	NA	NA	CASSLDGGSNQPQHF	TGTGCCAGTAGCCTTGATGGGGGTAGCAATCAGCCCCAGCATTTT
TRBV9	TRBJ1-3	NA	TRBD1	CASSTGQIGNTIYF	TGTGCCAGCAGCACGGGACAGATAGGAAACACCATATATTTT
TRBV5-5	TRBJ2-7	NA	NA	CASSLGATHEQYF	TGTGCCAGCAGCTTGGGCGCAACCCACGAGCAGTACTTC
TRBV5-4	TRBJ2-2	few	NA	CASSVDTGELFF	TGTGCCAGCAGCGTGGACACCGGGGAGCTGTTTTTT
TRBV7-2	TRBJ1-1	NA	NA	CASSLKGYTEAFF	TGTGCCAGCAGCTTAAAGGGATACACTGAAGCTTTCTTT
TRBV14	TRBJ1-2	NA	NA	CASSQDGGYTF	TGTGCCAGCAGCCAAGATGGTGGCTACACCTTC
TRBV18	TRBJ2-1	NA	NA	CASSPPGSLRANEQFF	TGTGCCAGCTCACCACCGGGGAGCCTACGGGCCAATGAGCAGTTCTTC
TRBV29-1	TRBJ1-1	NA	TRBD1	CSVQGQGVTEAFF	TGCAGCGTCCAAGGACAGGGGGTGACTGAAGCTTTCTTT
TRBV5-1	TRBJ2-7	NA	NA	CASSRTYEQYF	TGCGCCAGCAGCCGCACCTACGAGCAGTACTTC
TRBV10-1	TRBJ1-1	NA	TRBD1	CASSRTGWPNTEAFF	TGCGCCAGCAGCAGGACAGGGTGGCCGAACACTGAAGCTTTCTTT
TRBV5-5	TRBJ1-3	NA	TRBD1	CASSLAGTGYGNTIYF	TGTGCCAGCAGCTTGGCCGGGACAGGGTACGGAAACACCATATATTTT
TRBV27	TRBJ2-1	NA	NA	CASSSSRGEQFF	TGTGCCAGCAGCTCCTCCCGGGGGGAGCAGTTCTTC
TRBV7-2	TRBJ2-6	once	TRBD1	CASSLSGTAFSGANVLTF	TGTGCCAGCAGCTTAAGTGGGACAGCTTTCTCTGGGGCCAACGTCCTGACTTTC
TRBV27	TRBJ1-5	NA	NA	CASSSDGWGGPQHF	TGTGCCAGCAGTTCGGACGGGTGGGGGGGGCCCCAGCATTTT
TRBV5-4	TRBJ2-3	NA	NA	CASSSPTYTDTQYF	TGTGCCAGCAGCTCACCGACCTACACAGATACGCAGTATTTT
TRBV27	TRBJ1-5	NA	NA	CASSFQAGSNQPQHF	TGTGCCAGCAGTTTTCAGGCCGGGAGCAATCAGCCCCAGCATTTT
TRBV30	TRBJ2-2	NA	NA	CAWKVGELFF	TGTGCCTGGAAGGTCGGGGAGCTGTTTTTT